The 8 T cell receptor beta chains presented below share a single source sample, sequenced in a study of a mutant IDH1 vaccine in newly diagnosed glioma. TCRdb's copy holds only in-frame clones and misses some; the assay was immunoSEQ multiplex PCR. The sample consists of around 33,000 clones, 80% of them appearing once. Time point here: baseline, week 1 (first vaccination visit). Noted treatment: pre-vaccination baseline after standard-of-care therapy. Sequenced material: peripheral blood mononuclear cells (PBMCs), taken from a glioma patient treated with radiotherapy, temozolomide or both. These receptors all stem from a man between 45 and 60 years old with glioma. Some clones in this sample may be carry-over from other donors' samples.

V is TRBV7-9 and J is TRBJ1-6; 8 bases are a match to TRBD1. This CDR3 contains 13 residues. Trimming took 5 bases from V and 10 from J; bases not matched to a gene: 4. Germline V gene data show CDR1 as SEHNR and CDR2 as FQNEAQ (reference sequence). Written as DNA, the CDR3 is TGTGCCAGCAGCCTACGGGACAGGTCACCCCTCCACTTT. Translation: CASSLRDRSPLHF.

This rearrangement joins TRBV6-6 to TRBJ1-5; D might be TRBD1 (5 bases). CDR3 length: 16 amino acids. V shed 3 bases and J shed 2 bases, with 14 bases lying between them. Germline CDR1 is MNHNY and CDR2 is SVGAGI (reference sequence). CDR3 in amino acids: CASSYGAGMGNQPQHF. CDR3 sequence (DNA): TGTGCCAGCAGTTATGGGGCCGGTATGGGCAATCAGCCCCAGCATTTT.

The gene calls are TRBV7-3 and TRBJ1-2; maybe TRBD1 (5 bases). Trimming pared 3 bases from V and 7 bases from J, leaving 21 bases between. The CDR3 consists of 16 residues. Germline CDR1 is SGHTA and CDR2 is FQGTGA. CDR3 protein: CASSLLPIQDTGGYTF. DNA of the CDR3: TGTGCCAGCAGCTTGCTACCCATACAGGACACAGGTGGCTACACCTTC.

The CDR3 reads CASSQDKRGTGPTYEQYF. Here the CDR3 DNA reads TGCGCCAGCAGCCAAGATAAAAGAGGGACAGGGCCAACTTACGAGCAGTACTTC. The genes are TRBV4-1 and TRBJ2-7; 9 bases agree with TRBD1. The germline V gene has CDR1 MGHRA and CDR2 YSYEKL. The V gene end was trimmed by 0 bases and the J gene end by 4 bases; junction bases not matched to a gene: 13. There are 18 residues in the CDR3.

This chain uses TRBV7-2 with TRBJ2-1; possible D gene TRBD2, 6 bases. This CDR3 is 15 amino acids long. V lost 4 bases to trimming and J lost 4 bases, with 14 bases between them. Germline values: CDR1 SGHTA, CDR2 FQGNSA. The CDR3 DNA reads TGTGCCAGCAGCTCGGACTACGCACCGTACAATGAGCAGTTCTTC. Protein sequence: CASSSDYAPYNEQFF.

This clone was picked up a small number of times. This chain connects TRBV19 to TRBJ1-5, with no clear D. The V end was cut by 6 bases, the J end by 3 bases, with 6 bases between. Germline CDR1 reads LNHDA; CDR2 reads SQIVND (reference sequence). The CDR3 has 12 amino acids. CDR3 sequence: CASSSINQPQHF. CDR3 DNA sequence: TGTGCCAGTAGCTCGATCAATCAGCCCCAGCATTTT. The full variable domain, completed using reference TRBV19 and TRBJ1-5, is DGGITQSPKYLFRKEGQNVTLSCEQNLNHDAMYWYRQDPGQGLRLIYYSQIVNDFQKGDIAEGYSVSREKKESFPLTVTSAQKNPTAFYLCASSSINQPQHFGDGTRLSIL.

CDR3 sequence reads: CASSPRALTGAHTEAFF. In nucleotides, the CDR3 is TGTGCCAGCAGTCCGAGGGCCTTAACAGGGGCCCACACTGAAGCTTTCTTT. This chain connects TRBV2 to TRBJ1-1; TRBD1 aligns across 7 bases. Trimming took 5 bases from V and 3 from J; bases not matched to a gene: 15. The germline V gene has CDR1 SNHLY and CDR2 FYNNEI. The CDR3 contains 17 residues.

The V and J genes are TRBV2 and TRBJ1-1; D is ambiguous. Germline CDR1 is SNHLY and CDR2 is FYNNEI. The V end was cut by 6 bases, the J end by 6 bases, with 14 bases between. CDR3 length: 13 amino acids. The CDR3 is CASRERERAEAFF. The CDR3 DNA is TGTGCCAGCAGGGAGAGGGAGCGGGCTGAAGCTTTCTTT.